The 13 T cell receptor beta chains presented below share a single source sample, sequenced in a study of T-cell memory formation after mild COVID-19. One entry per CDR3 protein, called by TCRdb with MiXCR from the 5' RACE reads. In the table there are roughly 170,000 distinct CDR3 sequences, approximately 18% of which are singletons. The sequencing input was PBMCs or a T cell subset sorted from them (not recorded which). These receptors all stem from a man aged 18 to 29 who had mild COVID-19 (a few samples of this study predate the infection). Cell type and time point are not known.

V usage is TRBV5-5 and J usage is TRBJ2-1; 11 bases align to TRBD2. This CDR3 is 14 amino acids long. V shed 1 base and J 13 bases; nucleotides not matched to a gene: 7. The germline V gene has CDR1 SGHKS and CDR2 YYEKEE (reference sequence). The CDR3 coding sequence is TGTGCCAGCAGCTTGTCGGGACTAGCGGCGTTACAGTTCTTC. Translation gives CASSLSGLAALQFF.

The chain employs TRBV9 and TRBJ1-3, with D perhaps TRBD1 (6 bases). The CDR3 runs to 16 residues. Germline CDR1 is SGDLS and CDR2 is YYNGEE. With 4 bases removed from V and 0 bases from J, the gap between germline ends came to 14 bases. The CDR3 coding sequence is TGTGCCAGCAGCCCGACAGGAGACAGCTCTGGAAACACCATATATTTT. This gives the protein CASSPTGDSSGNTIYF.

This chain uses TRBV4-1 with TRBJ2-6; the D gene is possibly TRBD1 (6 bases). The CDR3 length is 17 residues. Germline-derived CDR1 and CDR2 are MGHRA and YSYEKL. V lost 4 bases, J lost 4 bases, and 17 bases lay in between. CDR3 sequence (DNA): TGCGCCAGCAGCCCGGGCCAGGGGAGATCAGGGGCCAACGTCCTGACTTTC. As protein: CASSPGQGRSGANVLTF.

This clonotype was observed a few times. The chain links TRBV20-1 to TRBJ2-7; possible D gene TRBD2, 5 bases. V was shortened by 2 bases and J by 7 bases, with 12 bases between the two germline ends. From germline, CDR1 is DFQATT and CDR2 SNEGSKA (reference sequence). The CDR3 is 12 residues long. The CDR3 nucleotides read TGCAGTGCTAGACTATGGACGGGGGAGCAGTACTTC. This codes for CSARLWTGEQYF.

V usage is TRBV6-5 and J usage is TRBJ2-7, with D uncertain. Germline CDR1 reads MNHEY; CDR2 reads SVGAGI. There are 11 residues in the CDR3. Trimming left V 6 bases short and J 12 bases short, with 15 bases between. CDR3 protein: CASSQHQFLYF. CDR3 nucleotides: TGTGCCAGCAGCCAGCACCAGTTTTTGTACTTC.

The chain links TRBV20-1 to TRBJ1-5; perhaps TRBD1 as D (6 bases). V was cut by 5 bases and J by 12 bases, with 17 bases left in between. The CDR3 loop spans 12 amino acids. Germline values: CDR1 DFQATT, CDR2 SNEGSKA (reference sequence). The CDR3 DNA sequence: TGCAGTGCTTCCGCAGGGGTGAGAAACCAGCATTTT. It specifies CSASAGVRNQHF.

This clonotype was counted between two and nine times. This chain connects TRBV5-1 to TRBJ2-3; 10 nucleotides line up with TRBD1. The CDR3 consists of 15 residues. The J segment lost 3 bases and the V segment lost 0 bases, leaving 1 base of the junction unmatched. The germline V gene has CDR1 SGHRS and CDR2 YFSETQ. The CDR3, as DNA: TGCGCCAGCAGCTTGGAGGGACAGGGGACAGATACGCAGTATTTT. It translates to CASSLEGQGTDTQYF.

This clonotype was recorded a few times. As DNA, the CDR3 is TGTGCCAGCAGTAGGGGACAGCTATACAATGAGCAGTTCTTC. This codes for CASSRGQLYNEQFF. V is TRBV5-5 and J is TRBJ2-1, with 7 bases aligning to TRBD1. The CDR3 extends over 14 amino acids. Unmatched junction bases numbered 6, after V lost 5 bases and J lost 4 bases. CDR1 SGHKS and CDR2 YYEKEE come from the germline V gene (reference sequence).

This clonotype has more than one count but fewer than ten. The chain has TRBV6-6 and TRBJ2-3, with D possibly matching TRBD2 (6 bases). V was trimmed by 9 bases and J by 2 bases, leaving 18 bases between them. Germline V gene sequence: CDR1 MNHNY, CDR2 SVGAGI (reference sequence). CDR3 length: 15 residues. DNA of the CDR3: TGTGCCAGTACCCTTGGAGGGTGGGACACAGATACGCAGTATTTT. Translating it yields CASTLGGWDTDTQYF.

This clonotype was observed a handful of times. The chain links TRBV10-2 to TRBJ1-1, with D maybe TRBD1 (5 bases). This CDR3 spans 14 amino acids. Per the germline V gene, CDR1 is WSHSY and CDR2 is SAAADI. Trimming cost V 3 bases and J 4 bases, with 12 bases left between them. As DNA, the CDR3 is TGCGCCAGCAGTGACCGTCCAGGGCCCACTGAAGCTTTCTTT. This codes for CASSDRPGPTEAFF.

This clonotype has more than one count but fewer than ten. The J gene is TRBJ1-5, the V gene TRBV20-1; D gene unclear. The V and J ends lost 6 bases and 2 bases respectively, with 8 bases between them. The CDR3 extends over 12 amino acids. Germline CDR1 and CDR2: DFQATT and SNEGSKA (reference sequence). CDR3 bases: TGCAGTGCCCGGTCCGGCAATCAGCCCCAGCATTTT. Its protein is CSARSGNQPQHF.

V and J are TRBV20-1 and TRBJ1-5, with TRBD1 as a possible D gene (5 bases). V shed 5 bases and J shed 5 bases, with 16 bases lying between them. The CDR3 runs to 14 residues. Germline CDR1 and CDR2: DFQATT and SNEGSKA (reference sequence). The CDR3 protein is CSARGDSYHQPQHF. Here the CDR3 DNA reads TGCAGTGCTCGCGGAGACAGTTACCATCAGCCCCAGCATTTT.

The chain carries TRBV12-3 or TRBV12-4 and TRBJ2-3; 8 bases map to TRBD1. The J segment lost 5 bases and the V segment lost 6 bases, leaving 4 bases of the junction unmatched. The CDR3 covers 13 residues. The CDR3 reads CASSRQGLDTQYF. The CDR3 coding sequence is TGTGCCAGCAGCAGACAGGGGTTAGATACGCAGTATTTT.